The clone carrying this T cell receptor (beta chain) was seen repeatedly, ten times or more. As yet, its antigen is unknown. The data were obtained in a study of breast tumors, draining lymph nodes, adjacent tissues. Overall study results and limits: Compared with basal-like, luminal-like tumors shared significantly more repertoire with nontumor tissue.

Samples came from axillary lymph nodes draining the breast cancer. Germline loops: CDR1 SGHTA, CDR2 FQGNSA. The CDR3 is made up of 14 amino acids. V lost 4 bases, J lost 4 bases, and 5 bases stayed unmatched. TCRdb reanalysed the multiplex PCR reads using MiXCR and keeps one entry per CDR3 protein. Seen here are 160,000 or so distinct CDR3 sequences, around 33% observed once, and the top ten hold around 3.5%. The clonotype originates from a female donor with breast cancer. Some clones in this sample may be carry-over from other donors' samples. The rearrangement links TRBV7-2 to TRBJ2-5, with 8 bases fitting TRBD2. Source material: axillary lymph node tissue. CDR3 in amino acids: CASSSAGLGETQYF. CDR3 sequence (DNA): TGTGCCAGCAGCTCTGCGGGACTAGGAGAGACCCAGTACTTC.